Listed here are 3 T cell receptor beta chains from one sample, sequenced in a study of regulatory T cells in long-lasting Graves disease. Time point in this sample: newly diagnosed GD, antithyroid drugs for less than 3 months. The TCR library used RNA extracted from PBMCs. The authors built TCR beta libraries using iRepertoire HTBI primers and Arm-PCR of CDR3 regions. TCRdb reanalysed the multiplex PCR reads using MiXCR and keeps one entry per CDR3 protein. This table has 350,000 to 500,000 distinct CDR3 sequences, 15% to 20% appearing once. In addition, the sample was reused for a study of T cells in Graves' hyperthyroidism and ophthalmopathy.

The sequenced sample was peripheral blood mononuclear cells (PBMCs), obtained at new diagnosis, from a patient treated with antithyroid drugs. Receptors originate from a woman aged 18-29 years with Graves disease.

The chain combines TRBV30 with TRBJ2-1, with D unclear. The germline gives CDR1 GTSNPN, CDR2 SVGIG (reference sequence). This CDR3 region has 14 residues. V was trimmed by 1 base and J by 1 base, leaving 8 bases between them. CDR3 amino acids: CAWSEIGSYNEQFF. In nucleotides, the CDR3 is TGTGCCTGGAGTGAAATAGGGTCCTACAATGAGCAGTTCTTC.

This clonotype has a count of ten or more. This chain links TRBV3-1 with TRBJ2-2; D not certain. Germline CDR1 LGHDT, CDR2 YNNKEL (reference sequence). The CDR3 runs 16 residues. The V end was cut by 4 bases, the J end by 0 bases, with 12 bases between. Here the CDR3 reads CASSPLDTSNTGELFF. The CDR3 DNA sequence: TGTGCCAGCAGCCCACTTGACACCTCGAACACCGGGGAGCTGTTTTTT.

The CDR3 here is CASSPLNSPLHF. CDR3 sequence (DNA): TGTGCCAGCAGCCCCCTCAATTCACCCCTCCACTTT. The rearrangement joins TRBV14 to TRBJ1-6; D unclear. This CDR3 region has 12 residues. Germline CDR1 SGHDN, CDR2 FVKESK. V was pared by 4 bases and J by 7 bases, with 5 bases between.